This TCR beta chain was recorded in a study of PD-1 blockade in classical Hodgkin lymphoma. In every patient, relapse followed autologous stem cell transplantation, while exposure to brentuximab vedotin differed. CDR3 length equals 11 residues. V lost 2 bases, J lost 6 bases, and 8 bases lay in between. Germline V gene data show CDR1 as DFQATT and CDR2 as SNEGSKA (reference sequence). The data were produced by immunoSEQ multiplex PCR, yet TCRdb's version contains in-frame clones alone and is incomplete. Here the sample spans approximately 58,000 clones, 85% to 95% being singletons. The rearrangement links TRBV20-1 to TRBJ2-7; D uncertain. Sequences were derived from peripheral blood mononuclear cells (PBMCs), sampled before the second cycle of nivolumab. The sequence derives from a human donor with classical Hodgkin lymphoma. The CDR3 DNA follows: TGCAGTGCTAGAATGGTGGGCGAGCAGTACTTC. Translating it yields CSARMVGEQYF.